Listed below are T cell receptor beta chains from one sample, sequenced in a study of T cell responses to AZD1222 COVID-19 vaccine. Assay used: immunoSEQ multiplex PCR; TCRdb lists only in-frame clones, some missing. There are about 90,000 clones in the sample; around 87% occur only once, and about 12% lies in the top ten. The sample here was peripheral blood, taken 28 days after the second AZD1222 dose. The receptor set was obtained from an adult who received the AZD1222 COVID-19 vaccine. Each CDR3 is given with its conserved first and last residue. D genes are given only for firm matches. Size values are once, few and many counts, or a class for expanded clones, and some rows have none.

V gene	J gene	clone size	D gene	CDR3 DNA	CDR3 protein
TRBV5-6	TRBJ2-3	-	-	TGTGCCAGCAGCTTCGACGGGGGGCAGGCAGATACGCAGTATTTT	CASSFDGGQADTQYF
TRBV6-5	TRBJ1-3	-	TRBD1	TGTGCCAGCAGCCGGACAGGCTCTGGAAACACCATATATTTT	CASSRTGSGNTIYF
TRBV7-9	TRBJ1-2	-	-	TGTGCCAGCAGCTTCAGGGAGGCGGATGGCTACACCTTC	CASSFREADGYTF
TRBV3-1/TRBV3-2	TRBJ1-3	-	-	TGTGCCAGCAGCCAAGTTGTGGGAGTCTCTGGAAACACCATATATTTT	CASSQVVGVSGNTIYF
TRBV9	TRBJ2-3	once	TRBD1	TGTGCCAGCAGCGTAGCGGGACAGACCACAGATACGCAGTATTTT	CASSVAGQTTDTQYF
TRBV6-1	TRBJ1-5	-	-	TGTGCCAGCAGTGAGCGGGAGTTTCAGCCCCAGCATTTT	CASSEREFQPQHF
TRBV19	TRBJ1-6	-	-	TGTGCCAGTAGTATTAGGGCAAAAGATAATTCACCCCTCCACTTT	CASSIRAKDNSPLHF
TRBV6-1	TRBJ1-1	-	TRBD1	TGTGCCAGCAGTGAAGCGCAATGGACAGGGGGGATGAACACTGAAGCTTTCTTT	CASSEAQWTGGMNTEAFF
TRBV25-1	TRBJ1-5	-	-	TGTGCCAGCAGTGCCCGGACAGATCCCAATCAGCCCCAGCATTTT	CASSARTDPNQPQHF
TRBV3-1/TRBV3-2	TRBJ2-3	-	TRBD1	TGTGCCAGCAGCCCCCGGACAGGGAGGACAGATACGCAGTATTTT	CASSPRTGRTDTQYF
TRBV5-4	TRBJ2-7	-	TRBD2	TGTGCCAGCAGCCCGGGACTAGCGGGGGACGAGCAGTACTTC	CASSPGLAGDEQYF
TRBV27	TRBJ1-1	-	-	TGTGCCAGCAGTCCTGTGCCATGGATGTTACCGAGCACTGAAGCTTTCTTT	CASSPVPWMLPSTEAFF
TRBV5-1	TRBJ1-2	once	TRBD1	TGCGCCAGCAGCATCCGGACAGGGGGGAACTATGGCTACACCTTC	CASSIRTGGNYGYTF
TRBV5-8	TRBJ1-1	-	-	TGTGCCAGCAGCCGTCCCGACAGGACTGAAGCTTTCTTT	CASSRPDRTEAFF
TRBV29-1	TRBJ1-5	-	-	TGCAGCGTTGCGTTCGGGGGGCTGGGGCAGCCCCAGCATTTT	CSVAFGGLGQPQHF
TRBV6-1	TRBJ1-5	-	-	TGTGCCAGCAGTGAAGGCCGGACACCTCAGAGGGGCAATCAGCCCCAGCATTTT	CASSEGRTPQRGNQPQHF
TRBV9	TRBJ2-2	-	-	TGTGCCAGCAGCGTAGCGGCAGGGATGAGGACCGGGGAGCTGTTTTTT	CASSVAAGMRTGELFF
TRBV7-3	TRBJ2-1	-	TRBD2	TGTGCCAGCAGCCCACTAGCGGGAGGGGTCAGTGAGCAGTTCTTC	CASSPLAGGVSEQFF
TRBV28	TRBJ1-2	-	-	TGTGCCAGCAGTGACCTGCAAAGCTATGGCTACACCTTC	CASSDLQSYGYTF
TRBV28	TRBJ2-5	-	-	TGTGCCAGCAGTTTCCTCGGATACGAACGGGAGACCCAGTACTTC	CASSFLGYERETQYF
TRBV10-2	TRBJ2-3	-	-	TGCGCCAGCGGGAGGGGGGAGACAGATACGCAGTATTTT	CASGRGETDTQYF
TRBV7-6	TRBJ1-2	-	TRBD1	TGTGCCAGCAGCCCAGGGACAGGGGTCTCTCATGGCTACACCTTC	CASSPGTGVSHGYTF
TRBV30	TRBJ1-1	-	-	TGTGCCTGGAGTTGGGGGAACACTGAAGCTTTCTTT	CAWSWGNTEAFF
TRBV30	TRBJ1-2	-	TRBD1	TGTGCCTCCCAGACAGGGGTTAACTATGGCTACACCTTC	CASQTGVNYGYTF
TRBV6-5	TRBJ2-1	-	-	TGTGCCAGCAGTTCGGGGGACACCTCCTACAATGAGCAGTTCTTC	CASSSGDTSYNEQFF
TRBV5-5	TRBJ1-5	-	TRBD1	TGTGCCAGCAGCTCGGGACAGCCCAATCAGCCCCAGCATTTT	CASSSGQPNQPQHF
TRBV6-2/TRBV6-3	TRBJ1-1	-	-	TGTGCCAGCAGTTACTCGGGGAGGACTAGGCCGAACACTGAAGCTTTCTTT	CASSYSGRTRPNTEAFF
TRBV19	TRBJ2-7	-	-	TGTGCCAGTAGTATAGTTGGGGAACCCTCCTACGAGCAGTACTTC	CASSIVGEPSYEQYF
TRBV6-5	TRBJ1-4	-	-	TGTGCCAGCAGGGGACACCTTAATGAAAAACTGTTTTTT	CASRGHLNEKLFF
TRBV2	TRBJ2-2	once	TRBD2	TGTGCCAGCAGCCACCCTAGCGGCCCTAACACCGGGGAGCTGTTTTTT	CASSHPSGPNTGELFF
TRBV6-5	TRBJ2-2	-	-	TGTGCCAGCATGGAGCAAGGGGGCACCGGGGAGCTGTTTTTT	CASMEQGGTGELFF
TRBV20-1	TRBJ1-4	-	-	TGCAGTGCTAGTTCGGTCTCTAATGAAAAACTGTTTTTT	CSASSVSNEKLFF
TRBV6-2/TRBV6-3	TRBJ1-2	-	-	TGTGCCAGCAGCGAGGGAGTCTCTGGCTACACCTTC	CASSEGVSGYTF
TRBV27	TRBJ1-3	-	-	TGTGCCAGCAGCCCCCGGCAGGGTTTCGGAAACACCATATATTTT	CASSPRQGFGNTIYF
TRBV7-2	TRBJ2-5	-	-	TGTGCCAGCAGCTTAAAGGGAGAGACCCAGTACTTC	CASSLKGETQYF
TRBV14	TRBJ1-6	few	TRBD1	TGTGCCAGCAGCTGGACAGGGGTTCAGTCACCCCTCCACTTT	CASSWTGVQSPLHF
TRBV5-1	TRBJ2-3	-	TRBD2	TGCGCCAGCAGCTTCGGACTAGCGGGGGGTTACACAGATACGCAGTATTTT	CASSFGLAGGYTDTQYF
TRBV2	TRBJ2-1	-	TRBD2	TGTGCCAGCAGTTTCACTAGCGGGGGGGGCAATGAGCAGTTCTTC	CASSFTSGGGNEQFF
TRBV5-4	TRBJ1-2	-	TRBD1	TGTGCCAGCAGCAGGCCAGGGGGCAACTATGGCTACACCTTC	CASSRPGGNYGYTF
TRBV10-3	TRBJ2-7	-	-	TGTGCCATCAGTGAGGACGGGGGACGCTACGAGCAGTACTTC	CAISEDGGRYEQYF
TRBV7-8	TRBJ1-5	-	TRBD1	TGTGCCAGCAGCTCGGGAGGGGGACAGGGTTTTCAGCCCCAGCATTTT	CASSSGGGQGFQPQHF
TRBV30	TRBJ1-3	few	-	TGTGCCTGGAGTGTCGAAGGGATCTGGGGTGGAAACACCATATATTTT	CAWSVEGIWGGNTIYF
TRBV29-1	TRBJ2-5	-	TRBD2	TGCAGCGTTGGACTAGCGGGAGAGACCCAGTACTTC	CSVGLAGETQYF
TRBV5-5	TRBJ2-7	once	TRBD1	TGTGCCAGCAGCTTCCTGACAGGGGCCTACGAGCAGTACTTC	CASSFLTGAYEQYF
TRBV7-9	TRBJ2-1	-	TRBD2	TGTGCCAGCAGCCGGACTAGCGGGGGGTACAATGAGCAGTTCTTC	CASSRTSGGYNEQFF
TRBV7-2	TRBJ2-7	-	-	TGTGCCAGCAGCTTAGCGATCAGGGTCCACGAGCAGTACTTC	CASSLAIRVHEQYF